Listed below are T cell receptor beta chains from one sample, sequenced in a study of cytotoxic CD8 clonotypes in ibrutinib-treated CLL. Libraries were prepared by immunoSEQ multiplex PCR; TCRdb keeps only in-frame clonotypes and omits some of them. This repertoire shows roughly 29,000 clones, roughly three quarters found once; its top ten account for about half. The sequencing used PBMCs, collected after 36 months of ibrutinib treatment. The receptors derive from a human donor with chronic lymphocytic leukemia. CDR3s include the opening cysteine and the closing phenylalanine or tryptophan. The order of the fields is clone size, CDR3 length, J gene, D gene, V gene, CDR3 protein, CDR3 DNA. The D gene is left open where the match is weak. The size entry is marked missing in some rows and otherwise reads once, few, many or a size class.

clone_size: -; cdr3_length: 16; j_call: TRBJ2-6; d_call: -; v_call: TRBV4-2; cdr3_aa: CASSQEETSGANVLTF; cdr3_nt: TGTGCCAGCAGCCAAGAGGAGACCTCTGGGGCCAACGTCCTGACTTTC
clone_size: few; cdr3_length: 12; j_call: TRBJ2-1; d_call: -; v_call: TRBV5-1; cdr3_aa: CASSLGGNEQFF; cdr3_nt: TGCGCCAGCAGCTTGGGGGGCAATGAGCAGTTCTTC
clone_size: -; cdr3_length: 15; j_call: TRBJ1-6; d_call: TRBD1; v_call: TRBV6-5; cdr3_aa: CASSYETGLNSPLHF; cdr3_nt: TGTGCCAGCAGTTACGAGACAGGGCTAAATTCACCCCTCCACTTT
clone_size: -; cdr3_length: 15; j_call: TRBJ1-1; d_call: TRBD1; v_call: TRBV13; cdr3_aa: CASSSLDRMNTEAFF; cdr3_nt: TGTGCCAGCAGCTCCTTGGACAGGATGAACACTGAAGCTTTCTTT
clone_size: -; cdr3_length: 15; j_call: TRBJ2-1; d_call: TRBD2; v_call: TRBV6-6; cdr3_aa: CASSPLAGGYNEQFF; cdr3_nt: TGTGCCAGCAGCCCCCTAGCGGGGGGTTACAATGAGCAGTTCTTC
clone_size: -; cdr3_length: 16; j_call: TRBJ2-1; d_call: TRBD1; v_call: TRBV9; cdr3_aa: CASSAEDREAYNEQFF; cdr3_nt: TGTGCCAGCAGCGCCGAGGACAGGGAGGCCTACAATGAGCAGTTCTTC
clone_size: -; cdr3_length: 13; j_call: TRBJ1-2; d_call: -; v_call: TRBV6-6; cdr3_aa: CASTGRANYGYTF; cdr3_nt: TGTGCCAGCACCGGACGGGCGAACTATGGCTACACCTTC
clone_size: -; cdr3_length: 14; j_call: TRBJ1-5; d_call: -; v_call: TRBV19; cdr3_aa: CASSPGQYNQPQHF; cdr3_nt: TGTGCCAGTAGCCCCGGACAGTACAATCAGCCCCAGCATTTT
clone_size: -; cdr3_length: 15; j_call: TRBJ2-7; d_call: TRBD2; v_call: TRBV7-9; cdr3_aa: CASSQGLAGAYEQYF; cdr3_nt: TGTGCCAGCAGTCAGGGACTAGCGGGGGCTTACGAGCAGTACTTC
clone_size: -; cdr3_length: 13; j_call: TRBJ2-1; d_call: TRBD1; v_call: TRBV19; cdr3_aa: CASNGDSRNEQFF; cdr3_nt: TGTGCCAGTAACGGGGACAGTCGCAATGAGCAGTTCTTC
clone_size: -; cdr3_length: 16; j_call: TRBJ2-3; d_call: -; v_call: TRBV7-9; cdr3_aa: CASRNRGQGVTDTQYF; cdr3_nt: TGTGCCAGCCGTAATCGGGGCCAGGGAGTCACAGATACGCAGTATTTT
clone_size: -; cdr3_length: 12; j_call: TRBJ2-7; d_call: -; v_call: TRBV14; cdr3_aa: CASSPNLYEQYF; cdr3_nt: TGTGCCAGCAGCCCCAACCTCTACGAGCAGTACTTC
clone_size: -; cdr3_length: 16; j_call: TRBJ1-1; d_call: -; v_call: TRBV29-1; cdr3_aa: CSVVTGGDPDGVEAFF; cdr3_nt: TGCAGCGTTGTGACCGGTGGGGACCCAGATGGAGTAGAAGCTTTCTTT
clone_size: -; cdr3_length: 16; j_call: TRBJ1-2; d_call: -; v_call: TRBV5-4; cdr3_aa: CASSSPGTLGHYGYTF; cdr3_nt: TGTGCCAGCAGCTCTCCCGGGACACTGGGCCATTATGGCTACACCTTC
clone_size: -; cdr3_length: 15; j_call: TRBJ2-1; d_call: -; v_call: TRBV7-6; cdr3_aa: CASSLELDVYNEQFF; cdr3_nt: TGTGCCAGCAGCTTAGAACTAGATGTCTACAATGAGCAGTTCTTC
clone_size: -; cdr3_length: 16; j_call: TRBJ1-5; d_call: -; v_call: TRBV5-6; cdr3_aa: CASTIRGVYSNQPQHF; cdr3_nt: TGTGCCAGCACCATACGAGGGGTCTATAGCAATCAGCCCCAGCATTTT
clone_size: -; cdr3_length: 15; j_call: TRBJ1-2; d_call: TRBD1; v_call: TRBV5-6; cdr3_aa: CASSPGQGGYYGYTF; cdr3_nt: TGTGCCAGCAGCCCAGGACAGGGAGGCTACTATGGCTACACCTTC
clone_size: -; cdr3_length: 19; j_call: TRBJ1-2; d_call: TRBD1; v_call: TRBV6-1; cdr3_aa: CASSEGLLYRVRTGYGYTF; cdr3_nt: TGTGCCAGCAGTGAAGGCTTGCTTTACAGGGTACGGACAGGCTATGGCTACACCTTC
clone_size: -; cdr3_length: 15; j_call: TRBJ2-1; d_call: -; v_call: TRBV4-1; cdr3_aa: CASSQDTGTYNEQFF; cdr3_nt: TGCGCCAGCAGCCAAGATACTGGGACCTACAATGAGCAGTTCTTC
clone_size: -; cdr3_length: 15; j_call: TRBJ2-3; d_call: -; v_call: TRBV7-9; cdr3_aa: CASSLGDGYTDTQYF; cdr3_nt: TGTGCCAGCAGCTTAGGAGACGGGTACACAGATACGCAGTATTTT
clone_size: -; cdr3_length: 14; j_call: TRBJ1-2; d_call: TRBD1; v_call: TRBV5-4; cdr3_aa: CASSFDRVNYGYTF; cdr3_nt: TGTGCCAGCAGCTTCGACAGGGTGAACTATGGCTACACCTTC
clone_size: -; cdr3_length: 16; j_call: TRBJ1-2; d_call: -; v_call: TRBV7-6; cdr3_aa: CASSLGPGDSNYGYTF; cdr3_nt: TGTGCCAGCAGCTTAGGTCCAGGGGATTCTAACTATGGCTACACCTTC